This TCR beta chain stems from a study of blood T cell repertoires in COVID-19 (TCRdb year 2020). About the study as a whole: Samples from collaborators originated in the United States, Italy and Spain and spanned both the acute and convalescent phases of COVID-19. The prospective study material was composed of cDNA or gDNA derived from T cells, B-cell-depleted T cells, or PBMCs. Subjects who had been exposed to COVID-19, were actively infected with it, or had recovered from it provided the deeply sampled blood TCRbeta repertoires that made up the dataset. The repertoires were released in a freely available public database intended as a resource for research on the immune response to SARS-CoV-2. The samples were drawn from two sources: the first 160 participants of the ongoing ImmuneRACE study, and approximately 1,300 subjects contributed by 6 global collaborators. Sample metadata almost always included a de-identified subject ID, COVID-19 status, age in years and sex. HLA class I and class II types, where available, came from metadata supplied by the sample provider rather than from assay-based typing. Broader findings and caveats from the paper: How much clinical and demographic metadata was included differed by source and by participant, and the metadata was provided uncurated.

Collaborating institutions collected whole blood in K2EDTA tubes following their own protocols. For TCRbeta analysis, collaborators shipped samples in one of three forms: frozen whole blood, isolated PBMCs, or DNA extracted from either of those sample types. The CDR3 covers 15 residues, taking in both the cysteine and the phenylalanine. The entry retains the CDR3 DNA only, 45 bases that are in frame from base 1. CDR1 and CDR2 (SQVTM, ANQGSEA) derive from the germline V gene. Compared with germline, V lacks 6 bases and J lacks 4 bases; bases without a gene match: 9. In regard to this clone: Its antigen remains undetermined. Base qualities are not at hand, and no much larger clone is one base apart.

TCRbeta CDR3 regions were amplified from genomic DNA using the immunoSEQ Assay, a bias-controlled multiplex PCR. The authors' pipeline ran thus. Nucleated cell counts per sample were estimated from amplification of reference gene primers within the assay. To quantify the absolute abundance of each unique TCRbeta CDR3 rearrangement, sequence reads were collapsed and filtered. For each sample, productive Simpson clonality was calculated as the square root of Simpson's diversity index across productive rearrangements. TCRdb's version of the immuneACCESS table is confined to in-frame rearrangements and falls short of the full clone set. An unresolved V gene accounts for under half of the shortfall where checked; the remainder is of unknown origin. V and J calls plus clone size are reproduced from that table; the DNA served to infer D and trimming. The sample includes around 70,000 clones, with 90% observed a single time. The ten largest account for 1.3% to 1.5% of the sample.

The clonotype originates from a man aged 50-60 years with acute or convalescent COVID-19. The sample was peripheral blood. This sequence uses TRBV29-1 and TRBJ2-7; 13 nucleotides in the junction match TRBD2. The nucleotide sequence is TGCAGCGTCGCTAGGACTAGCGGGAGAGTTTACGAGCAGTACTTC. Its translation reads: CSVARTSGRVYEQYF.